The T cell receptor (beta chain) described here comes from a study of blood T cell repertoires in COVID-19. Study background: Collection of acute and convalescent COVID-19 samples took place in the United States, Italy and Spain.

During active infection, Seattle patients enrolled and were then monitored through disease. This clone is a singleton in its sample. Data came from immunoSEQ multiplex PCR; TCRdb stores just in-frame clones and leaves some out. There are about 330,000 clones in the sample; about 87% occur only once, and approximately 9.4% lies in the top ten. With 0 bases clipped from V and 6 bases from J, the junction kept 6 bases outside the gene matches. In germline, CDR1 is ENHRY, CDR2 SYGVKD. The CDR3 covers 16 residues. Sequencing used peripheral blood. V is TRBV10-3 and J is TRBJ2-3, with 10 bases that match TRBD2. The TCR originated in a man younger than 40 with COVID-19, enrolled during active disease. CDR3 DNA: TGTGCCATCAGTGAGTCTCCTAGCGGGAGTTTGGATACGCAGTATTTT. Protein sequence: CAISESPSGSLDTQYF.